This TCR beta chain emerged from a study of identical twins. Each CDR3 protein gets one entry after TCRdb re-called the 5' RACE reads with MiXCR. The table has some 760,000 distinct CDR3 sequences, about 20% seen once; the top ten hold under 15%. CDR1 and CDR2 (germline): SGHRS, YFSETQ. V lost 1 base, J lost 5 bases, and 12 bases stayed unmatched. The CDR3 totals 18 residues. This same sample was also taken into another study, of T cells expressing NK-cell markers.

The sequence came from a woman aged 18-30 years in good health. The sequenced sample was PBMCs. This chain links TRBV5-1 with TRBJ2-2, with 9 bases identical to TRBD2. CDR3 in DNA: TGCGCCAGCAGCTTGAGACTAGCGGTGGGCCCGGGAACCGGGGAGCTGTTTTTT. Protein product: CASSLRLAVGPGTGELFF. Filled out from reference TRBV5-1 and TRBJ2-2, the complete variable domain reads KAGVTQTPRYLIKTRGQQVTLSCSPISGHRSVSWYQQTPGQGLQFLFEYFSETQRNKGNFPGRFSGRQFSNSRSEMNVSTLELGDSALYLCASSLRLAVGPGTGELFFGEGSRLTVL.